This record concerns one T cell receptor (beta chain) sequence. Clones were read by immunoSEQ multiplex PCR, and TCRdb kept only the in-frame ones, dropping some. Found here are about 2.4 million clones, 93% of them singletons; the top ten hold about 0.39%. The data are from a study of shared clonotypes between healthy human individuals. CDR1 and CDR2 from the germline V gene are SGHRS and YFSETQ. V gave up 1 base and J gave up 6 bases; unmatched junction bases: 5. The CDR3 loop spans 15 amino acids. The V call is TRBV5-1, the J call TRBJ1-2; 11 nucleotides agree with TRBD1. Sequences were obtained from naive CD4+ T cells from PBMCs. Specified subset: CD45RA+ positively selected. The clonotype originates from a young man in good health. Some clones in this sample may be carry-over from other donors' samples. The CDR3 sequence: CASSLPRTGGDGYTF. CDR3 nucleotide sequence: TGCGCCAGCAGCTTGCCCCGGACAGGGGGCGATGGCTACACCTTC.